A single sample gave rise to the 22 T cell receptor beta chains below, sequenced in a study of blood T cell repertoires in COVID-19. The assay was immunoSEQ multiplex PCR, and TCRdb's table has in-frame clones only and misses some. This table has about 300,000 clones, 70% to 90% appearing once. The sequencing sample was made of PBMCs or T cells enriched from blood (not recorded which). These receptors were taken from a woman aged 30 to 39 who had recovered from COVID-19.

The chain combines TRBV5-1 with TRBJ1-1; D is ambiguous. The CDR3 totals 14 residues. CDR1 SGHRS and CDR2 YFSETQ come from the germline V gene. Between the trimmed V and J ends, which lost 0 bases and 3 bases, there was a span of 9 bases. In DNA form, the CDR3 reads TGCGCCAGCAGCTTGGGAAACATCTACACTGAAGCTTTCTTT. Amino acid sequence: CASSLGNIYTEAFF.

This rearrangement joins TRBV19 to TRBJ1-2; D gene uncertain. This CDR3 is 13 amino acids long. V was pared by 1 base and J by 2 bases, with 5 bases between. Germline V lookup: CDR1 LNHDA, CDR2 SQIVND (reference sequence). CDR3 nucleotides: TGTGCCAGTAGTATAGCACAGAACTATGGCTACACCTTC. Amino acid sequence: CASSIAQNYGYTF. The entire variable domain, with the rest obtained from reference TRBV19 and TRBJ1-2, is as follows: DGGITQSPKYLFRKEGQNVTLSCEQNLNHDAMYWYRQDPGQGLRLIYYSQIVNDFQKGDIAEGYSVSREKKESFPLTVTSAQKNPTAFYLCASSIAQNYGYTFGSGTRLTVV.

This clone rates as medium-sized. The J gene is TRBJ1-4, the V gene TRBV18; no clear D gene. The CDR3 consists of 13 residues. Germline loops: CDR1 KGHSH, CDR2 LQKENI. The V and J ends lost 4 bases and 3 bases respectively, with 6 bases between them. The CDR3 region is CASSQLPNEKLFF. Here the CDR3 DNA reads TGTGCCAGCTCACAACTCCCTAATGAAAAACTGTTTTTT.

The V and J genes are TRBV2 and TRBJ1-1; D unresolved. Per germline, CDR1 SNHLY and CDR2 FYNNEI. The CDR3 loop spans 13 amino acids. V gave up 2 bases and J gave up 4 bases, with 8 bases separating them. The DNA for the CDR3 is TGTGCCAGCAGTGAATTGGGGAGCACTGAAGCTTTCTTT. Translating gives CASSELGSTEAFF.

The rearrangement joins TRBV2 to TRBJ1-3; D is perhaps TRBD1 (6 bases). CDR3 length equals 17 residues. From germline, CDR1 is SNHLY and CDR2 FYNNEI. Trimming left V 2 bases short and J 0 bases short, with 14 bases between. CDR3 region: CASSEWRTESSGNTIYF. CDR3 coding DNA: TGTGCCAGCAGTGAATGGAGGACAGAGAGCTCTGGAAACACCATATATTTT. Using reference TRBV2 and TRBJ1-3 for the parts outside the CDR3, the full variable domain is EPEVTQTPSHQVTQMGQEVILRCVPISNHLYFYWYRQILGQKVEFLVSFYNNEISEKSEIFDDQFSVERPDGSNFTLKIRSTKLEDSAMYFCASSEWRTESSGNTIYFGEGSWLTVV.

The chain is built from TRBV30 and TRBJ1-2; D uncertain. Germline V CDR1 and CDR2: GTSNPN, SVGIG (reference sequence). The CDR3 consists of 12 residues. With 2 bases removed from V and 8 bases from J, the gap between germline ends came to 12 bases. CDR3 loop: CAWSSVARGYTF. CDR3 sequence (DNA): TGTGCCTGGAGTTCGGTAGCACGGGGCTACACCTTC.

The V and J genes are TRBV19 and TRBJ1-6, with a weak D call TRBD1 (6 bases). The CDR3 has 15 amino acids. Germline V gene lookup returns CDR1 LNHDA and CDR2 SQIVND (reference sequence). The ends were cut back, 6 bases at V and 7 bases at J, with 16 bases in the middle. The CDR3 DNA is TGTGCCAGTAGCCAGAACCGGGACACGAATTCACCCCTCCACTTT. Amino acids: CASSQNRDTNSPLHF.

Comments on this clone: Other DNA sequences from this sample encode an identical CDR3 as well. This chain uses TRBV9 with TRBJ1-2; D possibly corresponds to TRBD1 (6 bases). Trimming left V 5 bases short and J 2 bases short, with 19 bases between. CDR3 length: 16 residues. The V gene's germline CDR1 is SGDLS and CDR2 YYNGEE. The CDR3 loop reads CASRESPGQGNYGYTF. CDR3 DNA: TGTGCCAGCAGAGAGAGTCCTGGGCAGGGGAACTATGGCTACACCTTC.

This clone occurred once. The genes are TRBV7-9 and TRBJ1-1; unclear D gene. This CDR3 spans 15 amino acids. Germline V CDR1 and CDR2: SEHNR, FQNEAQ (reference sequence). V gave up 7 bases and J gave up 4 bases, with 19 bases separating them. The CDR3 region is CASTPARGSGTEAFF. CDR3 bases: TGTGCCAGCACCCCCGCCCGGGGAAGTGGCACTGAAGCTTTCTTT. The whole variable domain, remainder taken from reference TRBV7-9 and TRBJ1-1, is DTGVSQNPRHKITKRGQNVTFRCDPISEHNRLYWYRQTLGQGPEFLTYFQNEAQLEKSRLLSDRFSAERPKGSFSTLEIQRTEQGDSAMYLCASTPARGSGTEAFFGQGTRLTVV.

The genes are TRBV7-9 and TRBJ1-2; D might be TRBD1 (5 bases). The CDR3 is made up of 12 amino acids. CDR1 and CDR2 from the germline V gene are SEHNR and FQNEAQ (reference sequence). Trimming pared 2 bases from V and 8 bases from J, leaving 9 bases between. CDR3 protein: CASSLQGHGYTF. The CDR3, as DNA: TGTGCCAGCAGCTTACAGGGTCACGGCTACACCTTC.

This clone was recorded only once. The rearrangement uses TRBV27 and TRBJ2-5; TRBD2 might be the D (6 bases). CDR1 and CDR2 (germline): MNHEY, SMNVEV (reference sequence). Between the trimmed V and J ends, which lost 4 bases and 5 bases, there was a span of 14 bases. This CDR3 has 14 residues. CDR3: CASSSMGRSETQYF. CDR3 in DNA: TGTGCCAGCAGTTCGATGGGGAGGTCGGAGACCCAGTACTTC.

The rearrangement joins TRBV5-1 to TRBJ2-2; the D is unclear. Germline CDR1 reads SGHRS; CDR2 reads YFSETQ. The CDR3 contains 12 residues. Trimming took off 3 bases at V and 8 bases at J, with 8 bases between the two ends. CDR3 DNA sequence: TGCGCCAGCAGCTCAGTGTTTGGGGAGCTGTTTTTT. Encoded protein: CASSSVFGELFF.

The V call is TRBV7-2, the J call TRBJ1-1; 11 positions agree with TRBD1. Germline CDR1 and CDR2: SGHTA and FQGNSA. Trimming took 8 bases from V and 0 from J; bases not matched to a gene: 5. The length of the CDR3 is 15 residues. CDR3 in DNA: TGTGCCAGCGCGAGGGACAGGGGGATGAACACTGAAGCTTTCTTT. It translates to CASARDRGMNTEAFF.

The rearrangement uses TRBV5-4 and TRBJ1-1, with TRBD1 as a possible D gene (6 bases). V lost 4 bases, J lost 5 bases, and 15 bases lay in between. The CDR3 has 14 amino acids. Germline CDR1 and CDR2: SGHNT and YYREEE (reference sequence). Here the CDR3 reads CASSQDSLRTEAFF. CDR3 DNA sequence: TGTGCCAGCAGCCAGGACAGTTTAAGGACTGAAGCTTTCTTT.

This rearrangement joins TRBV6-1 to TRBJ1-4, with D hard to call. The CDR3 totals 15 residues. Germline lookup yields CDR1 MNHNS and CDR2 SASEGT. V gave up 3 bases and J gave up 1 base, with 9 bases separating them. CDR3 in amino acids: CASSELSVTNEKLFF. The CDR3 nucleotides are TGTGCCAGCAGTGAGCTGTCAGTAACTAATGAAAAACTGTTTTTT.

The genes are TRBV3-1 (or the pseudogene TRBV3-2) and TRBJ2-1; 11 nucleotides agree with TRBD2. The CDR3 spans 16 residues. Trimming took 0 bases from V and 4 from J; bases not matched to a gene: 2. Looked up from germline, CDR1 is LGHDT and CDR2 is YNNKEL (reference sequence). DNA for the CDR3: TGTGCCAGCAGCCAAGAACTAGCGGGGGCGTACAATGAGCAGTTCTTC. This sequence encodes CASSQELAGAYNEQFF.

Note on this clone: Other nucleotide sequences from this sample produce the same CDR3. The rearrangement links TRBV30 to TRBJ2-1; perhaps TRBD2 as D (5 bases). Germline V gene data show CDR1 as GTSNPN and CDR2 as SVGIG (reference sequence). With 3 bases removed from V and 10 bases from J, the gap between germline ends came to 10 bases. The CDR3 contains 11 residues. The CDR3 loop is CAWSPGGEQFF. The CDR3 DNA reads as TGTGCCTGGAGCCCAGGCGGGGAGCAGTTCTTC.

This chain uses TRBV30 with TRBJ1-1, with a tentative D call TRBD1 (5 bases). The CDR3 extends over 12 amino acids. Germline CDR1 is GTSNPN and CDR2 is SVGIG (reference sequence). The germline V and J ends were trimmed by 0 bases and 6 bases, with 8 bases remaining between them. The CDR3 region has the DNA TGTGCCTGGAGTGTTACCAGGGCTGAAGCTTTCTTT. Translated, it gives CAWSVTRAEAFF.

The chain recombines TRBV5-1 with TRBJ1-5, with a possible D match to TRBD1 (6 bases). CDR1 and CDR2 from the germline V gene are SGHRS and YFSETQ. CDR3 length equals 15 residues. The V end lost 4 bases, the J end lost 6 bases, and 17 bases lay between the germline ends. The DNA for the CDR3 is TGCGCCAGCAGCATAGGGACGGCGGGGGCTCAGCCCCAGCATTTT. Translation gives CASSIGTAGAQPQHF. Full variable domain (outside the CDR3, taken from reference TRBV5-1 and TRBJ1-5): KAGVTQTPRYLIKTRGQQVTLSCSPISGHRSVSWYQQTPGQGLQFLFEYFSETQRNKGNFPGRFSGRQFSNSRSEMNVSTLELGDSALYLCASSIGTAGAQPQHFGDGTRLSIL.

The V and J genes are TRBV30 and TRBJ1-5; TRBD1 might be the D (6 bases). This CDR3 spans 16 amino acids. Per germline, CDR1 GTSNPN and CDR2 SVGIG (reference sequence). V was clipped by 5 bases and J by 3 bases, with 20 bases between them. In nucleotides, the CDR3 is TGTGCCTGGGGGAGGCCGGGACACACCTACAATCAGCCCCAGCATTTT. It translates to CAWGRPGHTYNQPQHF.

V and J are TRBV2 and TRBJ1-2; TRBD1 might be the D (5 bases). This CDR3 is 15 amino acids long. Per germline, CDR1 SNHLY and CDR2 FYNNEI. Between the trimmed V and J ends, which lost 3 bases and 3 bases, there was a span of 14 bases. The DNA for the CDR3 is TGTGCCAGCAGTGACGCCGCAGCGGGGGACTATGGCTACACCTTC. This gives the protein CASSDAAAGDYGYTF.

This chain uses TRBV3-1 (or the pseudogene TRBV3-2) with TRBJ1-3; 7 nucleotides agree with TRBD1. V dropped 4 bases and J dropped 5; count of bases not matched to a gene: 5. There are 14 residues in the CDR3. Germline loops: CDR1 LGHDT, CDR2 YNNKEL (reference sequence). CDR3 amino acids: CASSLAGGRNTIYF. The CDR3 DNA is TGTGCCAGCAGCCTAGCAGGGGGGCGAAACACCATATATTTT.